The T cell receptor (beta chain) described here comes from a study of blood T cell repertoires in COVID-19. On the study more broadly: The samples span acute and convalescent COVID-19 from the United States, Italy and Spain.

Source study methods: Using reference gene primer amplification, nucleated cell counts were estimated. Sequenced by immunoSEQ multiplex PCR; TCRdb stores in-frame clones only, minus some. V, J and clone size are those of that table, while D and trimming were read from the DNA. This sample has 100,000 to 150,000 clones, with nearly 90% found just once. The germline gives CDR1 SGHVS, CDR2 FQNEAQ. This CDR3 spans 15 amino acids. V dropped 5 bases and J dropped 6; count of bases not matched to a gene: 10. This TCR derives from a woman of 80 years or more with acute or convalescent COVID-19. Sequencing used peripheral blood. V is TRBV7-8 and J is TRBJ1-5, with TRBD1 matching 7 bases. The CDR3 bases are TGTGCCAGCAGCCGAGATACAGGGGTTGGTCAGCCCCAGCATTTT. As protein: CASSRDTGVGQPQHF.